One sample yielded the 22 T cell receptor beta chains listed below, sequenced in a study of OX40 agonist ivuxolimab in advanced cancers. Sequenced by immunoSEQ multiplex PCR; TCRdb stores in-frame clones only, minus some. The sample lists some 82,000 clones, 91% occurring once. Material: CD4+ or CD8+ T cells sorted from blood, obtained in a trial of the OX40 agonist ivuxolimab. Every receptor here comes from an adult with an advanced solid tumor such as melanoma, head and neck, liver or kidney cancer.

This chain links TRBV9 with TRBJ1-2; TRBD1 aligns across 10 bases. The CDR3 runs 14 residues. The junction had 3 bases not matched to a gene; V was cut back by 0 bases and J by 7 bases. Germline V CDR1 and CDR2: SGDLS, YYNGEE. In DNA form, the CDR3 reads TGTGCCAGCAGCGTAGAGGGGACAGGGGCTGGCTACACCTTC. Amino acids: CASSVEGTGAGYTF.

The chain carries TRBV21-1 and TRBJ1-1. TRBV21-1 is assigned pseudogene status. The CDR3 is 15 amino acids. The CDR3 is CASSTWERLDTEAFF. The DNA of the CDR3 is TGTGCCAGCAGCACCTGGGAGAGGTTGGACACTGAAGCTTTCTTT.

The V call is TRBV5-5, the J call TRBJ2-5; D is perhaps TRBD2 (5 bases). The CDR3 runs to 14 residues. Per germline, CDR1 SGHKS and CDR2 YYEKEE (reference sequence). V lost 6 bases and J 2 bases, leaving 14 bases between the germline ends. CDR3 coding DNA: TGTGCCAGCACCGTGGGCGGGCTTCAAGAGACCCAGTACTTC. Translation: CASTVGGLQETQYF. Supplemented by reference TRBV5-5 and TRBJ2-5, the full variable domain reads DAGVTQSPTHLIKTRGQQVTLRCSPISGHKSVSWYQQVLGQGPQFIFQYYEKEERGRGNFPDRFSARQFPNYSSELNVNALLLGDSALYLCASTVGGLQETQYFGPGTRLLVL.

The chain carries TRBV5-1 and TRBJ2-1; D gene uncertain. The CDR3 contains 15 residues. Germline V gene lookup returns CDR1 SGHRS and CDR2 YFSETQ. The germline V and J ends were trimmed by 0 bases and 3 bases, with 10 bases remaining between them. The CDR3 DNA follows: TGCGCCAGCAGCTTGGAAGGTCGGGTCTACAATGAGCAGTTCTTC. It is translated as CASSLEGRVYNEQFF.

The CDR3 nucleotides are TGCAGCGTTGGCAACGGGTTTGAAGCGGGGGAGCTGTTTTTT. This codes for CSVGNGFEAGELFF. The rearrangement joins TRBV29-1 to TRBJ2-2; D gene ambiguous. Germline lookup yields CDR1 SQVTM and CDR2 ANQGSEA. V was clipped by 4 bases and J by 8 bases, with 17 bases between them. This CDR3 spans 14 amino acids.

The chain joins TRBV28 to TRBJ1-6; tentatively, D is TRBD1 (5 bases). This CDR3 is 15 amino acids long. V lost 4 bases to trimming and J lost 10 bases, with 17 bases between them. The germline gives CDR1 MDHEN, CDR2 SYDVKM. CDR3 nucleotides: TGTGCCAGCAGTTCCCCATCGCGGGGCAGGTCACCCCTCCACTTT. This encodes CASSSPSRGRSPLHF.

The chain employs TRBV28 and TRBJ1-3; 9 bases line up with TRBD1. V lost 6 bases, J lost 4 bases, and 4 bases stayed unmatched. The CDR3 contains 14 residues. Germline V lookup: CDR1 MDHEN, CDR2 SYDVKM. CDR3 residues: CASREQGAGNTIYF. For the CDR3, the DNA is TGTGCCAGCAGAGAACAGGGGGCAGGAAACACCATATATTTT.

The chain links TRBV9 to TRBJ1-4, with TRBD1 matching over 10 bases. The CDR3 extends over 14 amino acids. CDR1 and CDR2 from the germline V gene are SGDLS and YYNGEE. With 4 bases clipped from V and 7 bases from J, the junction kept 4 bases outside the gene matches. In nucleotides, the CDR3 is TGTGCCAGCAGCCCCCGGACAGGGGGTGAAAAACTGTTTTTT. Its protein product is CASSPRTGGEKLFF.

This clone was seen only once. The CDR3 nucleotides read TGTGCCTGGAATATGGGGCGAGAGACCCAGTACTTC. Protein: CAWNMGRETQYF. This rearrangement joins TRBV30 to TRBJ2-5; a possible D gene is TRBD1 (5 bases). CDR3 length: 12 amino acids. Per germline, CDR1 GTSNPN and CDR2 SVGIG (reference sequence). V was cut by 4 bases and J by 4 bases, with 10 bases left in between.

The V gene is TRBV5-1, the J gene TRBJ1-5; 7 positions agree with TRBD1. The V gene's germline CDR1 is SGHRS and CDR2 YFSETQ. V was clipped by 0 bases and J by 2 bases; unmatched bases: 5. This CDR3 has 16 residues. The DNA for the CDR3 is TGCGCCAGCAGCTTGGAGGCAGGGGGAGGCAATCAGCCCCAGCATTTT. Its translation: CASSLEAGGGNQPQHF.

This chain uses TRBV9 with TRBJ1-2, with no clear D. CDR3 size: 15 residues. V lost 0 bases and J 3 bases, leaving 12 bases between the germline ends. Germline loops: CDR1 SGDLS, CDR2 YYNGEE. CDR3 sequence reads: CASSVGPDFDYGYTF. In DNA, the CDR3 is TGTGCCAGCAGCGTAGGTCCGGACTTCGACTATGGCTACACCTTC.

The chain couples TRBV5-1 to TRBJ2-1; TRBD1 matches 12 bases. Trimming cost V 4 bases and J 6 bases; bases outside gene matches: 8. This CDR3 is built from 16 residues. Germline loops: CDR1 SGHRS, CDR2 YFSETQ. Here the CDR3 reads CASSEGQGAFGNEQFF. CDR3 sequence (DNA): TGCGCCAGCAGCGAGGGACAGGGGGCGTTCGGCAATGAGCAGTTCTTC.

V is TRBV6-5 and J is TRBJ2-7, with TRBD2 matching over 14 bases. Looked up from germline, CDR1 is MNHEY and CDR2 is SVGAGI. The CDR3 runs to 15 residues. V was clipped by 7 bases and J by 5 bases; unmatched bases: 7. As DNA, the CDR3 is TGTGCCAGCATATCTGGGACTAGCGGGAGCGACGAGCAGTACTTC. Residues: CASISGTSGSDEQYF.

V gene TRBV2 combines with J gene TRBJ1-5; D is perhaps TRBD1 (6 bases). Germline CDR1 reads SNHLY; CDR2 reads FYNNEI. The ends were cut back, 4 bases at V and 0 bases at J, with 10 bases in the middle. The CDR3 has 15 residues. The CDR3 sequence is CASSAWGASNQPQHF. For the CDR3, the DNA is TGTGCCAGCAGTGCCTGGGGGGCTAGCAATCAGCCCCAGCATTTT. Complete variable domain (other parts from reference TRBV2 and TRBJ1-5): EPEVTQTPSHQVTQMGQEVILRCVPISNHLYFYWYRQILGQKVEFLVSFYNNEISEKSEIFDDQFSVERPDGSNFTLKIRSTKLEDSAMYFCASSAWGASNQPQHFGDGTRLSIL.

This clone has a single count. The rearrangement uses TRBV10-3 and TRBJ1-1; 7 positions match TRBD1. The CDR3 is made up of 13 amino acids. CDR1 is ENHRY and CDR2 is SYGVKD in the germline V gene. V dropped 11 bases and J dropped 0; count of bases not matched to a gene: 6. DNA for the CDR3: TGTGCCGTCACAGGGGACCTGAACACTGAAGCTTTCTTT. This codes for CAVTGDLNTEAFF.

The count of this clone is one. The chain uses TRBV7-8 and TRBJ2-2, with TRBD2 matching 8 bases. Trimming removed 5 bases from V and 6 bases from J; junction bases left unmatched: 8. The CDR3 is 15 residues long. Germline V gene sequence: CDR1 SGHVS, CDR2 FQNEAQ. CDR3 DNA: TGTGCCAGCAGCCCCGGACTAGCTAGGGCCGGGGAGCTGTTTTTT. Its translation is CASSPGLARAGELFF.

The CDR3 DNA reads as TGTGCCAGCAGTTACTTTGCCCACGGAGATACGCAGTATTTT. It yields the protein CASSYFAHGDTQYF. V and J are TRBV6-5 and TRBJ2-3; D is unclear. The V and J ends lost 1 base and 5 bases respectively, with 10 bases between them. Looked up from germline, CDR1 is MNHEY and CDR2 is SVGAGI. CDR3 size: 14 residues.

V and J are TRBV7-9 and TRBJ1-5; TRBD1 might be the D (6 bases). The V end was cut by 4 bases, the J end by 7 bases, with 8 bases between. The CDR3 spans 12 residues. Germline V gene lookup returns CDR1 SEHNR and CDR2 FQNEAQ (reference sequence). In nucleotides, the CDR3 is TGTGCCAGCAGCTCAGGGGCCCAGCCCCAGCATTTT. Protein: CASSSGAQPQHF.

This clone was picked up a small number of times. CDR3 in DNA: TGCAGCGTTGAAGGGCTCTACACAGATACGCAGTATTTT. Its translation: CSVEGLYTDTQYF. The rearrangement uses TRBV29-1 and TRBJ2-3, with no clear D. V lost 1 base, J lost 2 bases, and 7 bases lay in between. The CDR3 is 13 amino acids. The germline gives CDR1 SQVTM, CDR2 ANQGSEA.

The J gene is TRBJ2-2, the V gene TRBV4-2; 13 nucleotides align to TRBD2. The CDR3 extends over 17 amino acids. Germline CDR1 is LGHNA and CDR2 is YNFKEQ. V dropped 1 base and J dropped 7; count of bases not matched to a gene: 6. The CDR3 loop reads CASSQALAGGPGGELFF. CDR3 coding DNA: TGTGCCAGCAGCCAAGCACTAGCGGGAGGGCCCGGCGGGGAGCTGTTTTTT.

This clone was picked up a small number of times. The chain uses TRBV27 and TRBJ1-1, with D tentatively TRBD1 (5 bases). Trimming took off 5 bases at V and 7 bases at J, with 11 bases between the two ends. Per the germline V gene, CDR1 is MNHEY and CDR2 is SMNVEV (reference sequence). The CDR3 sequence is 12 residues long. The DNA for the CDR3 is TGTGCCAGCAGTCCTCTCGGGGGTGAAGCTTTCTTT. It encodes CASSPLGGEAFF.

V and J are TRBV29-1 and TRBJ1-2; 8 bases match TRBD1. Looked up from germline, CDR1 is SQVTM and CDR2 is ANQGSEA. The length of the CDR3 is 15 residues. The ends lost 5 bases at V and 5 bases at J; junction bases unmatched: 13. The CDR3 DNA reads TGCAGCGTTCGAGCGCCCGGACAGGGCGTATATGGCTACACCTTC. Translating it yields CSVRAPGQGVYGYTF. Complete variable domain (other parts from reference TRBV29-1 and TRBJ1-2): SAVISQKPSRDICQRGTSLTIQCQVDSQVTMMFWYRQQPGQSLTLIATANQGSEATYESGFVIDKFPISRPNLTFSTLTVSNMSPEDSSIYLCSVRAPGQGVYGYTFGSGTRLTVV.